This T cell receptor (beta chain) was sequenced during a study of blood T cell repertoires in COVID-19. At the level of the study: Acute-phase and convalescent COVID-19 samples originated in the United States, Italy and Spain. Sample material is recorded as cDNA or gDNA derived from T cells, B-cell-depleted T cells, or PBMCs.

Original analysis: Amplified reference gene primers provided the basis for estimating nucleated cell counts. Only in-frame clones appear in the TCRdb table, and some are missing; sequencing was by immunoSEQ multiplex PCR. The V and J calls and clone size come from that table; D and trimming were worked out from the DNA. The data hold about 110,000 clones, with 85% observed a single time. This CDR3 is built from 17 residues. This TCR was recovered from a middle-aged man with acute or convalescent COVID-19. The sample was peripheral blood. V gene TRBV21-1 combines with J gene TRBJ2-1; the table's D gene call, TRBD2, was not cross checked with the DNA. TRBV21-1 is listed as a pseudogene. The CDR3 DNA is TGTGCCAGCAGCGACGAGACTAGCGGGCCTACCTACAATGAGCAGTTCTTC. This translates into CASSDETSGPTYNEQFF.